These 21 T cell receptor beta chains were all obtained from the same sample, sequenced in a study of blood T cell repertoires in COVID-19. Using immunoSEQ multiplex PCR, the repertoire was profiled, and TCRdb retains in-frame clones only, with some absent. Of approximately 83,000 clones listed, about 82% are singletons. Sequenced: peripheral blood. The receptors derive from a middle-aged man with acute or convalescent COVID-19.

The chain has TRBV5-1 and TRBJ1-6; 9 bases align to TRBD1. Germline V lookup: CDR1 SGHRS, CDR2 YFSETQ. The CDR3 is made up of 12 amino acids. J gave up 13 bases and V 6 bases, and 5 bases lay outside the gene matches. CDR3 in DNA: TGCGCCAGCACGCCGGGACAGGGTCCCCTCCACTTT. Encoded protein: CASTPGQGPLHF.

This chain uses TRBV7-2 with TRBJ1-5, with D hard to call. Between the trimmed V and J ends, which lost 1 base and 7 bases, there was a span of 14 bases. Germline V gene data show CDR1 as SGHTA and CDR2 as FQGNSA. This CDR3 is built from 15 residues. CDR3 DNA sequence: TGTGCCAGCAGCTTAGATGGGAGGGTGGGCCAGCCCCAGCATTTT. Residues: CASSLDGRVGQPQHF. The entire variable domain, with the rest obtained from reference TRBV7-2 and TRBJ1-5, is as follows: GAGVSQSPSNKVTEKGKDVELRCDPISGHTALYWYRQSLGQGLEFLIYFQGNSAPDKSGLPSDRFSAERTGGSVSTLTIQRTQQEDSAVYLCASSLDGRVGQPQHFGDGTRLSIL.

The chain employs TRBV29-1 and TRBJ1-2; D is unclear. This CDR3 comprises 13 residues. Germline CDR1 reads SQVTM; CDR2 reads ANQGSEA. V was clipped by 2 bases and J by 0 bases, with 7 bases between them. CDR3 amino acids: CSVERGPNYGYTF. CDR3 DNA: TGCAGCGTTGAACGAGGTCCTAACTATGGCTACACCTTC. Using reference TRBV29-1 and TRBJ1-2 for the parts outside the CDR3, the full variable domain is SAVISQKPSRDICQRGTSLTIQCQVDSQVTMMFWYRQQPGQSLTLIATANQGSEATYESGFVIDKFPISRPNLTFSTLTVSNMSPEDSSIYLCSVERGPNYGYTFGSGTRLTVV.

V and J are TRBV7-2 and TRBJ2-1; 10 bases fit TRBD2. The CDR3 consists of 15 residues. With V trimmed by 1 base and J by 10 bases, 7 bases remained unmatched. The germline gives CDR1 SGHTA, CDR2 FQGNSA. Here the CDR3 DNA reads TGTGCCAGCAGCTTAGATACTAGCGGGATTGGGGAGCAGTTCTTC. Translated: CASSLDTSGIGEQFF.

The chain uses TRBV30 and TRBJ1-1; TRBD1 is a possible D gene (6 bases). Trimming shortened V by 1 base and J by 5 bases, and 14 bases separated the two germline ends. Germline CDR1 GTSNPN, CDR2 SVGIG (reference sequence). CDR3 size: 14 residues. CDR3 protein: CAWSAQGGGTEAFF. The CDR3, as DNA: TGTGCCTGGAGTGCACAGGGCGGTGGGACTGAAGCTTTCTTT.

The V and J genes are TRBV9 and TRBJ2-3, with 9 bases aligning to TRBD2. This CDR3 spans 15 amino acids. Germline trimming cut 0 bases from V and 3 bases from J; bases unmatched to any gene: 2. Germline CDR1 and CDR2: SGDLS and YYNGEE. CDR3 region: CASSVVGLATDTQYF. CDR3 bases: TGTGCCAGCAGCGTAGTAGGACTAGCGACAGATACGCAGTATTTT.

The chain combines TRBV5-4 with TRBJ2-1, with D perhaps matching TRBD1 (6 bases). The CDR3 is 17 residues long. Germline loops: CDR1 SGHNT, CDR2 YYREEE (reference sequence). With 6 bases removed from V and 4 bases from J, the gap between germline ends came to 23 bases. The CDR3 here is CASTLDPAGDQYNEQFF. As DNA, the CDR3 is TGTGCCAGCACCCTTGACCCGGCAGGGGATCAGTACAATGAGCAGTTCTTC.

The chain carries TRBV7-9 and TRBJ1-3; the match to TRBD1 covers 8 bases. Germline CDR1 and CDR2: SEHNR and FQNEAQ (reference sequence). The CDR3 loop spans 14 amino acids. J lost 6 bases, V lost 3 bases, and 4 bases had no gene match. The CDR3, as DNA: TGTGCCAGCAGCTTTGGACAGGGCATAAACACCATATATTTT. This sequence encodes CASSFGQGINTIYF. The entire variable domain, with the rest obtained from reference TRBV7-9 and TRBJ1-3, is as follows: DTGVSQNPRHKITKRGQNVTFRCDPISEHNRLYWYRQTLGQGPEFLTYFQNEAQLEKSRLLSDRFSAERPKGSFSTLEIQRTEQGDSAMYLCASSFGQGINTIYFGEGSWLTVV.

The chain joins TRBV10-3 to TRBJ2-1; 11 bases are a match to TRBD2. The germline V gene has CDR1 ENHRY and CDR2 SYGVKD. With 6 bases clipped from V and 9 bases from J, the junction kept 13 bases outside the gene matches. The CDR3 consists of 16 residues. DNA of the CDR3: TGTGCCATCAGGGACAGTATCTTAGCGGGGGGGTTTGAGCAGTTCTTC. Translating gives CAIRDSILAGGFEQFF.

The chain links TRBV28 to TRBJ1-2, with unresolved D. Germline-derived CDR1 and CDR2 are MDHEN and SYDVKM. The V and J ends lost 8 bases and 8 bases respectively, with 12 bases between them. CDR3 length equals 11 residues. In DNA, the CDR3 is TGTGCCAGCTCCCCATTCGGGGGCTACACCTTC. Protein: CASSPFGGYTF.

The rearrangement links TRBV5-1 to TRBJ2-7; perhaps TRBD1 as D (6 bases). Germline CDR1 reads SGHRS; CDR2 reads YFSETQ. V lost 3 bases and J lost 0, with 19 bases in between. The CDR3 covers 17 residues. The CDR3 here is CASSSVPQGGGSYEQYF. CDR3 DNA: TGCGCCAGCAGCTCAGTCCCACAGGGTGGTGGCTCCTACGAGCAGTACTTC.

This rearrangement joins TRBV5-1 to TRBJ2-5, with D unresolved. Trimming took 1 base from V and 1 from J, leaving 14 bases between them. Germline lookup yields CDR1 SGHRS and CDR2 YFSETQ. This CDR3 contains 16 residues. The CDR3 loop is CASSLITTVIQETQYF. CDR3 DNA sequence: TGCGCCAGCAGCTTGATTACCACAGTAATCCAAGAGACCCAGTACTTC.

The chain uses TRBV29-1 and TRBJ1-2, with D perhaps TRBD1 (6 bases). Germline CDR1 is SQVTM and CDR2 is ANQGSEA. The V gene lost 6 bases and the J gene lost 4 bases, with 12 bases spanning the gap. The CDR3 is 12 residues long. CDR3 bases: TGCAGCGTCTCAGACAGGACCTATGGCTACACCTTC. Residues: CSVSDRTYGYTF.

The CDR3 sequence is CASSYGGAIDTQYF. As DNA, the CDR3 is TGTGCCAGCAGTTATGGGGGGGCCATAGATACGCAGTATTTT. This rearrangement joins TRBV6-2 or TRBV6-3 to TRBJ2-3, with D possibly matching TRBD2 (7 bases). Germline lookup yields CDR1 MNHEY and CDR2 SVGEGT. Trimming left V 3 bases short and J 5 bases short, with 12 bases between. CDR3 length: 14 residues.

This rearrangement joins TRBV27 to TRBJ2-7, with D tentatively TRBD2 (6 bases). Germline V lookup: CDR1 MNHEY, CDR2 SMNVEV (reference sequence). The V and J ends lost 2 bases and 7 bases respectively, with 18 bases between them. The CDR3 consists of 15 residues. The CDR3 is CASSLGMGLALEQYF. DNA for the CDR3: TGTGCCAGCAGTTTAGGAATGGGACTGGCCCTTGAGCAGTACTTC.

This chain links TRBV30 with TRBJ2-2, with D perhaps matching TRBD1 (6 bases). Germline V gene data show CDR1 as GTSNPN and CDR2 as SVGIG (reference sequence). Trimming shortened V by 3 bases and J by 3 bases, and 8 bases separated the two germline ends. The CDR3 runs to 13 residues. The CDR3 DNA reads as TGTGCCTGGAGCAGACAGGACACCGGGGAGCTGTTTTTT. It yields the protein CAWSRQDTGELFF.

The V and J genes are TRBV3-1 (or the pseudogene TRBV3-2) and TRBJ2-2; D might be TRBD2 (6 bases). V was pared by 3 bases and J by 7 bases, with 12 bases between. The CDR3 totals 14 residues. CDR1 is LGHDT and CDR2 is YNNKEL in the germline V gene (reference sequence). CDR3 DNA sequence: TGTGCCAGCAGCCAGGCGGGGACGGGCGGGGAGCTGTTTTTT. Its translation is CASSQAGTGGELFF.

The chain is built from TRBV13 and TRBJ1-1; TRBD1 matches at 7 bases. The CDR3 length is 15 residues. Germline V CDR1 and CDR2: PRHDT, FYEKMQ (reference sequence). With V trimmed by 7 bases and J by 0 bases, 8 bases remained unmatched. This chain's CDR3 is CASTFNRGLNTEAFF. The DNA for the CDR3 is TGTGCCAGCACTTTTAACAGGGGCCTGAACACTGAAGCTTTCTTT.

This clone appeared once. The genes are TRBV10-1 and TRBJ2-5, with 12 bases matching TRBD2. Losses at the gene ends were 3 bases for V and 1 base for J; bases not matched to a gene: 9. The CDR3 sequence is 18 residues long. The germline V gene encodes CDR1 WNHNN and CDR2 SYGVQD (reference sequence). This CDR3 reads CASSDLRLAGALQETQYF. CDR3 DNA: TGCGCCAGCAGTGACCTAAGACTAGCGGGGGCCCTCCAAGAGACCCAGTACTTC.

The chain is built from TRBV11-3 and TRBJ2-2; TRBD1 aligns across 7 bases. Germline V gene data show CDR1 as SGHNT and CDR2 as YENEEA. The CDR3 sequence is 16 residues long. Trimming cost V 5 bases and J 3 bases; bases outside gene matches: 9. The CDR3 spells CASSHRDRLYTGELFF. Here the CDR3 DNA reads TGTGCCAGCAGCCACCGGGACAGATTATACACCGGGGAGCTGTTTTTT. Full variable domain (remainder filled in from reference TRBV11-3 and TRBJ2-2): EAGVVQSPRYKIIEKKQPVAFWCNPISGHNTLYWYLQNLGQGPELLIRYENEEAVDDSQLPKDRFSAERLKGVDSTLKIQPAELGDSAVYLCASSHRDRLYTGELFFGEGSRLTVL.

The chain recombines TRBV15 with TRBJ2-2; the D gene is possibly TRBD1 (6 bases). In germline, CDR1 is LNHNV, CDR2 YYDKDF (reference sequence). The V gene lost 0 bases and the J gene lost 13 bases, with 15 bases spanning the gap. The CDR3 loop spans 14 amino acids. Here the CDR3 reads CATSREGTGSGLFF. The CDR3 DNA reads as TGTGCCACCAGCAGAGAAGGAACAGGGTCGGGGCTGTTTTTT.